The rows below give T cell receptor beta chains drawn from one sample of a study of blood T cell repertoires in COVID-19. Data came from immunoSEQ multiplex PCR; TCRdb stores just in-frame clones and leaves some out. The sample holds more than 85,000 clones, around 90% seen once. The sample comprised peripheral blood. The receptors come from a man aged 50 or older with active or convalescent COVID-19. Both conserved end residues are part of each CDR3. The D gene is left open where the match is weak. Only some rows state a clone size, as once, few, many or a class for expanded clones.

TRBV5-1,TRBJ2-7,TRBD2,-,CASSAIPGLEGYEQYF,TGCGCCAGCAGCGCCATCCCGGGACTAGAGGGGTACGAGCAGTACTTC
TRBV6-6,TRBJ1-4,-,-,CASSWTLANEKLFF,TGTGCCAGCAGTTGGACTTTGGCTAATGAAAAACTGTTTTTT
TRBV5-1,TRBJ1-1,-,-,CASSWGLRTDLPEAFF,TGCGCCAGCAGCTGGGGGTTGAGGACAGACCTTCCTGAAGCTTTCTTT
TRBV15,TRBJ2-3,TRBD1,-,CATSKRQGASDTQYF,TGTGCCACCAGCAAAAGACAGGGGGCGTCAGATACGCAGTATTTT
TRBV29-1,TRBJ1-1,TRBD1,-,CSAEGFTGADTEAFF,TGCAGCGCAGAAGGGTTTACAGGGGCGGACACTGAAGCTTTCTTT
TRBV12-3/TRBV12-4,TRBJ1-3,-,few,CASSRRNTIYF,TGTGCCAGCAGTCGTCGGAACACCATATATTTT
TRBV6-2/TRBV6-3,TRBJ2-7,TRBD1,-,CASSLDRGPYEQYF,TGTGCCAGCAGTTTGGACAGGGGCCCCTACGAGCAGTACTTC
TRBV19,TRBJ2-6,-,-,CASSRRQDSGANVLTF,TGTGCCAGTAGTCGCCGACAGGACTCTGGGGCCAACGTCCTGACTTTC
TRBV19,TRBJ1-3,TRBD1,-,CASSLGTGPSSGNTIYF,TGTGCCAGTAGTCTCGGGACAGGGCCTTCCTCTGGAAACACCATATATTTT
TRBV30,TRBJ1-2,-,few,CAWSVGGSVNYGYTF,TGTGCCTGGAGTGTAGGAGGATCAGTTAACTATGGCTACACCTTC
TRBV19,TRBJ2-6,-,-,CASSIEWWRAGANVLTF,TGTGCCAGTAGTATAGAATGGTGGCGGGCTGGGGCCAACGTCCTGACTTTC
TRBV28,TRBJ1-1,-,-,CASSPPQVQASNTEAFF,TGTGCCAGCAGCCCACCCCAGGTTCAAGCATCGAACACTGAAGCTTTCTTT
TRBV11-2,TRBJ2-3,-,-,CASSSDRTTDTQYF,TGTGCCAGCAGCTCGGACAGAACCACAGATACGCAGTATTTT
TRBV10-2,TRBJ2-7,TRBD2,-,CASSEPGLAGGGYEQYF,TGCGCCAGCAGTGAGCCGGGACTAGCGGGGGGGGGCTACGAGCAGTACTTC
TRBV5-1,TRBJ1-2,-,-,CASSLSGPNYGYTF,TGCGCCAGCAGCTTGTCAGGGCCCAACTATGGCTACACCTTC
TRBV7-7,TRBJ1-4,-,-,CASSLAPSNEKLFF,TGTGCCAGCAGCCTTGCGCCAAGTAATGAAAAACTGTTTTTT
TRBV2,TRBJ1-2,-,few,CASSADRYYGYTF,TGTGCCAGCAGCGCCGACAGGTACTATGGCTACACCTTC
TRBV18,TRBJ1-1,-,-,CASSPPNGGGTEAFF,TGTGCCAGCTCACCACCGAACGGGGGAGGAACTGAAGCTTTCTTT
TRBV5-6,TRBJ2-5,TRBD1,few,CASSSLWTRGQGPKTAQYF,TGTGCCAGCAGCTCCCTTTGGACCCGGGGACAGGGGCCAAAAACGGCCCAGTACTTC
TRBV7-9,TRBJ1-5,TRBD1,-,CASSLFGDRNQPQHF,TGTGCCAGCAGCTTATTCGGGGACAGAAATCAGCCCCAGCATTTT
TRBV19,TRBJ1-4,TRBD1,-,CASSRGQGYEKLFF,TGTGCCAGTAGTAGGGGACAGGGTTATGAAAAACTGTTTTTT
TRBV5-4,TRBJ2-4,-,-,CASSPGAEGIQYF,TGTGCCAGCAGCCCAGGGGCGGAAGGCATTCAGTACTTC
TRBV6-5,TRBJ1-2,-,-,CASSYSVREGYGYTF,TGTGCCAGCAGTTACTCGGTCAGGGAGGGGTATGGCTACACCTTC
TRBV5-1,TRBJ1-1,-,-,CASSLVGLRNTEAFF,TGCGCCAGCAGCTTGGTCGGGTTGCGAAACACTGAAGCTTTCTTT
TRBV14,TRBJ1-1,TRBD1,-,CASSLPGDRGFSRAFF,TGTGCCAGCAGCCTCCCCGGGGACAGGGGGTTTTCTCGAGCTTTCTTT
TRBV3-1/TRBV3-2,TRBJ2-6,-,-,CASSQEGQGMSGANVLTF,TGTGCCAGCAGCCAAGAGGGACAAGGGATGTCTGGGGCCAACGTCCTGACTTTC
TRBV10-3,TRBJ2-3,TRBD2,once,CAIRGGGNTDTQYF,TGTGCCATCAGGGGCGGGGGGAACACAGATACGCAGTATTTT